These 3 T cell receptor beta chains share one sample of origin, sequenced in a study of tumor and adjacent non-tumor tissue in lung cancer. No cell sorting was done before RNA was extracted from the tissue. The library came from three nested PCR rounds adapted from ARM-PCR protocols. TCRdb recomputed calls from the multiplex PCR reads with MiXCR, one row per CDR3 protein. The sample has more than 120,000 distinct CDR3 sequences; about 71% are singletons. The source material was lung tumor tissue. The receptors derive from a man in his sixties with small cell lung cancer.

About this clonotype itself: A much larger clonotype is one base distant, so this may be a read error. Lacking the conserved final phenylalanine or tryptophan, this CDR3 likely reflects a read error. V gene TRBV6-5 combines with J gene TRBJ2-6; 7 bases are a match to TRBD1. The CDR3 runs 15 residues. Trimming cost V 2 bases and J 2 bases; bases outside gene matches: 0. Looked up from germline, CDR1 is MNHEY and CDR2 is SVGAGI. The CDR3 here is CASSYQGAGANVLTS. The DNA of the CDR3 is TGTGCCAGCAGTTACCAGGGGGCTGGGGCCAACGTCCTGACTTCC.

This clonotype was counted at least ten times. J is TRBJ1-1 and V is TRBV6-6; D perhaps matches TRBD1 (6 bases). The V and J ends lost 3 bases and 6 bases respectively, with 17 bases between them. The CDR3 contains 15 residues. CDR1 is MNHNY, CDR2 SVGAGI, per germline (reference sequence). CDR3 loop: CASSYHTGKVPEAFF. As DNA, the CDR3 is TGTGCCAGCAGTTATCATACAGGGAAGGTCCCTGAAGCTTTCTTT.

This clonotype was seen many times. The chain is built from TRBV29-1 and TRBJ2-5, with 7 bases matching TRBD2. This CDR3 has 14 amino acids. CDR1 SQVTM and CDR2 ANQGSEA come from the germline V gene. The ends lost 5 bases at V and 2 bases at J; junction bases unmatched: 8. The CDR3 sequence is CSVTGGGEQETQYF. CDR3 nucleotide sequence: TGCAGCGTTACTGGGGGGGGAGAGCAAGAGACCCAGTACTTC. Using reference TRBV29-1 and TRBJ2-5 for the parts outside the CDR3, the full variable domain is SAVISQKPSRDICQRGTSLTIQCQVDSQVTMMFWYRQQPGQSLTLIATANQGSEATYESGFVIDKFPISRPNLTFSTLTVSNMSPEDSSIYLCSVTGGGEQETQYFGPGTRLLVL.